The 3 T cell receptor beta chains presented below share a single source sample, sequenced in a study of blood T cell repertoires in COVID-19 (dated by TCRdb to 2020 to 2021). To prepare the library, the immunoSEQ multiplex PCR assay was applied. Drawn from immuneACCESS, this table holds only the in-frame rearrangements with V and J called that TCRdb kept. Clones are partly lost; checked studies trace under half to an unresolved V gene and leave the rest unexplained. Recorded for this sample are about 75,000 clones; roughly 89% of them occurred a single time. The leading ten clones occupy 5% to 7.5% of the sample. The sample consisted of peripheral blood. The receptors originated from a woman aged 45-60 years with acute or convalescent COVID-19.

This clone was found once. The rearrangement uses TRBV2 and TRBJ1-5; TRBD1 matches at 7 bases. This CDR3 comprises 15 residues. V shed 4 bases and J 0 bases; nucleotides not matched to a gene: 3. The germline V gene has CDR1 SNHLY and CDR2 FYNNEI. CDR3 coding DNA: TGTGCCAGCAGTGTGACAGGGAATAGCAATCAGCCCCAGCATTTT. This translates into CASSVTGNSNQPQHF.

The table lists this clone with a count of one. The chain couples TRBV6-5 to TRBJ2-1; D is perhaps TRBD1 (6 bases). The ends were cut back, 4 bases at V and 2 bases at J, with 12 bases in the middle. Germline assignment: CDR1 MNHEY and CDR2 SVGAGI. The CDR3 loop spans 15 amino acids. CDR3 amino acids: CASSSSQGPYNEQFF. CDR3 nucleotide sequence: TGTGCCAGCAGTTCCTCGCAGGGGCCCTACAATGAGCAGTTCTTC.

This sequence joins TRBV4-1 and TRBJ1-1, with no clear D. Germline V gene data show CDR1 as MGHRA and CDR2 as YSYEKL. Deletions cut 1 base from V and 3 bases from J, with 6 bases between. This CDR3 has 13 residues. CDR3 loop: CASSQGPDTEAFF. CDR3 DNA: TGCGCCAGCAGCCAAGGTCCGGACACTGAAGCTTTCTTT.